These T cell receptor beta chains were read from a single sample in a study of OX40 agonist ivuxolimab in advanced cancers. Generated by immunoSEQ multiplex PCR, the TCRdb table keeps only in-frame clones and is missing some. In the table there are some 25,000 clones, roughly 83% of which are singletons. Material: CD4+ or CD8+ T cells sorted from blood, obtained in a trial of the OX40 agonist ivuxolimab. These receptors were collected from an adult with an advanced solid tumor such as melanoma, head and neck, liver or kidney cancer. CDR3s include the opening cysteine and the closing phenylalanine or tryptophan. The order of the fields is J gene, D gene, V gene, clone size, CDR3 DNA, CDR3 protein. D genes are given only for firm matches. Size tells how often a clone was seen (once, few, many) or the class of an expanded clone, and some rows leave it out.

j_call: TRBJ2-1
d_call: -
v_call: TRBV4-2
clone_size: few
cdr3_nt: TGTGCCAGCAGCCTCTCCTACAATGAGCAGTTCTTC
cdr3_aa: CASSLSYNEQFF

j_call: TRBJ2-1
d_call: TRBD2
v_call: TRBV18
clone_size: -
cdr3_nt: TGTGCCAGCTCACCAGAGGGACTAGCGGGTGAGCAGTTCTTC
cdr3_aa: CASSPEGLAGEQFF

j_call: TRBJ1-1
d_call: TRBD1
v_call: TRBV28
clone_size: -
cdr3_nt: TGTGCCAGCAGTTTTGGACAGGGGTTAGGGACTGAAGCTTTCTTT
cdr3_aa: CASSFGQGLGTEAFF

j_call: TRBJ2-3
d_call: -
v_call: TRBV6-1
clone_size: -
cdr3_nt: TGTGCCAGCAGTGAATCTGACGGGAGCACAGATACGCAGTATTTT
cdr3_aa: CASSESDGSTDTQYF

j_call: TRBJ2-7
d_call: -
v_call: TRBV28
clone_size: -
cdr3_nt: TGTGCCAGCAGTGGGGGGACAGTAAATTTCGGCGAGCAGTACTTC
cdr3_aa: CASSGGTVNFGEQYF

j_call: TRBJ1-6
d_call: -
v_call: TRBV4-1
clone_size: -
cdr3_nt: TGCGCCAGCAGCCAGTCAGGGGAGGTGGTGAATTCACCCCTCCACTTT
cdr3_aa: CASSQSGEVVNSPLHF

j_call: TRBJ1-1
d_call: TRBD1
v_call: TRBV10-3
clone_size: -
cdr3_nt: TGTGCCATCAGCCCGGGACAGAGGAACACTGAAGCTTTCTTT
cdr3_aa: CAISPGQRNTEAFF

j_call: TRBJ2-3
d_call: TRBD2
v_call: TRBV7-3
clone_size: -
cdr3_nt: TGTGCCAGCAGCCTCGGGGCTAGCGGAACAGATACGCAGTATTTT
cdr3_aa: CASSLGASGTDTQYF

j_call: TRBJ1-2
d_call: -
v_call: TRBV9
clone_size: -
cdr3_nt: TGTGCCAGCAGCGTAGATTGGGGCGATGGCTACACCTTC
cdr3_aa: CASSVDWGDGYTF

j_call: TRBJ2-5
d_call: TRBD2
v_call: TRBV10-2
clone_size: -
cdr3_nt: TGCGCCAGCAGTGAGTGGACTAGCGGGGGGTACAATCAAGAGACCCAGTACTTC
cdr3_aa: CASSEWTSGGYNQETQYF

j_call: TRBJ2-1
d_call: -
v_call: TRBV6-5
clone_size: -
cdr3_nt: TGTGCCAGCAGTGTGGGCTTTACCTCCTACAATGAGCAGTTCTTC
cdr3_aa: CASSVGFTSYNEQFF

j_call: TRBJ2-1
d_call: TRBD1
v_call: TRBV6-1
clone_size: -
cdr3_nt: TGTGCCAGCAGCGCGGGACAGGGTTACAATGAGCAGTTCTTC
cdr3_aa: CASSAGQGYNEQFF

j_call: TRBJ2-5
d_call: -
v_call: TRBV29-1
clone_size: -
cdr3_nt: TGCAGCGTTGAAAAGTTAGAGTCCGCGGTTCCACAAGAGACCCAGTACTTC
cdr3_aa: CSVEKLESAVPQETQYF

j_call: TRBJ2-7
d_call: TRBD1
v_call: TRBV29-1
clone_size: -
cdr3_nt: TGCAGCGTTGCCGGACAGGGATTTAGTTACGAGCAGTACTTC
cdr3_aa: CSVAGQGFSYEQYF

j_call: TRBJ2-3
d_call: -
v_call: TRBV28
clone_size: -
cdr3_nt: TGTGCCAGCAGGGGGGAGACAGATACGCAGTATTTT
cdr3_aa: CASRGETDTQYF

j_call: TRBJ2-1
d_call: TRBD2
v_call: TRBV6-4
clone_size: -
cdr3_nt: TGTGCCAGCAGTGAGACTAGCGACACATACAATGAGCAGTTCTTC
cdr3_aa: CASSETSDTYNEQFF

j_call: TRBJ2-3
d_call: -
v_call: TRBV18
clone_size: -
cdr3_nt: TGTGCCAGCTCACCAGAGGCAGGGGAGACAGATACGCAGTATTTT
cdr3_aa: CASSPEAGETDTQYF

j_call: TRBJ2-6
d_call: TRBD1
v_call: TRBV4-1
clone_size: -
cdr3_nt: TGCGCCAGCAGTCGGGGAGGACAGGGGTTCTGGGCCAACGTCCTGACTTTC
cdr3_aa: CASSRGGQGFWANVLTF

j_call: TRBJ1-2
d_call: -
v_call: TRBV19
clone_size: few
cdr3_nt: TGTGCCAGTAGTATCGATGGGCCAGGGGACCGTGGCTACACCTTC
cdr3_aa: CASSIDGPGDRGYTF

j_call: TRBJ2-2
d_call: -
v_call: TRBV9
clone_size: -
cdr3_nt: TGTGCCAGCAGCGTAGAGAGCGGCTGGGTCACCGGGGAGCTGTTTTTT
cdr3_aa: CASSVESGWVTGELFF

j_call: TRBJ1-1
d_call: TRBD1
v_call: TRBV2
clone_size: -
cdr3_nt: TGTGCCAGCAGCGATTCTCCGGGACAGAGAAGTGAAGCTTTCTTT
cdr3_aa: CASSDSPGQRSEAFF

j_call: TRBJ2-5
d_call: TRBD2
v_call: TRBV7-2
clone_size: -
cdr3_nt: TGTGCCAGCAGCATGATGCGGGGGGGCTTGGAGACCCAGTACTTC
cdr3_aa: CASSMMRGGLETQYF

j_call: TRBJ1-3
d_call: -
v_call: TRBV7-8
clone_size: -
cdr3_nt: TGTGCCAGCAGCTTCCCGGACACGAGCTCTGGAAACACCATATATTTT
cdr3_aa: CASSFPDTSSGNTIYF

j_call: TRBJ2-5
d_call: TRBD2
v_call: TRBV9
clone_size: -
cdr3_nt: TGTGCCAGCAGCATAGTGACTAGCGGGACCCAGTACTTC
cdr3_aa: CASSIVTSGTQYF

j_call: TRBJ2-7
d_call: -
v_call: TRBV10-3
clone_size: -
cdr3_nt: TGTGCCATCACCCGTGGTGGGAGGTCCTACGAGCAGTACTTC
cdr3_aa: CAITRGGRSYEQYF

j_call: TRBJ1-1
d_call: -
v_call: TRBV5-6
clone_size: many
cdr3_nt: TGTGCCAGCAGCCTCTTCTCTCAGGGGAGGTCCACTGAAGCTTTCTTT
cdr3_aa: CASSLFSQGRSTEAFF

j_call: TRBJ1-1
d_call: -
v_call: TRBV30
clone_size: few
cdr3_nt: TGTGCCTGGAGCGCGGGGGGGAACACTGAAGCTTTCTTT
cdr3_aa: CAWSAGGNTEAFF

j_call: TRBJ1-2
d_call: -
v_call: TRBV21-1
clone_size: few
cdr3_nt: -
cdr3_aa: CASSKPLWESNYGYTF

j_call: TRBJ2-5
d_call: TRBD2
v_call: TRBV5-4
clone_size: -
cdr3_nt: TGTGCCAGCAGCTTTGGCGGGAGAGGCCAAGAGACCCAGTACTTC
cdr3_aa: CASSFGGRGQETQYF

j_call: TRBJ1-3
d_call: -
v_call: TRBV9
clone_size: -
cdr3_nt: TGTGCCAGCAGCGTAGGCCCCGGGTTCTCTGGAAACACCATATATTTT
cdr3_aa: CASSVGPGFSGNTIYF

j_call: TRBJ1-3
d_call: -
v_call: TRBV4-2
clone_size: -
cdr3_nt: TGTGCCAGCAGCCAAGATGCAGGCAACTCTGGAAACACCATATATTTT
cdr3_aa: CASSQDAGNSGNTIYF

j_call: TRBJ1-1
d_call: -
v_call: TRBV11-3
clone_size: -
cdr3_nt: TGTGCCAGCAGCCAAGCGGATACTGAAGCTTTCTTT
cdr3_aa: CASSQADTEAFF

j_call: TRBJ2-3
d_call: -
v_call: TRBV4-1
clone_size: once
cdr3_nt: TGCGCCAGCAGCCAAGGACGGACACCAGATACGCAGTATTTT
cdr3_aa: CASSQGRTPDTQYF

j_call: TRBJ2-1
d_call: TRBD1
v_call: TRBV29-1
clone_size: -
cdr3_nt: TGCAGCGGCGGGACAGGGGGTTCCTACAATGAGCAGTTCTTC
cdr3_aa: CSGGTGGSYNEQFF

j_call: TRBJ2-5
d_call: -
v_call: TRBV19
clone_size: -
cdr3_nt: TGTGCCAGTAGTATCCGCGGGACAGAAGAGACCCAGTACTTC
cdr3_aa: CASSIRGTEETQYF

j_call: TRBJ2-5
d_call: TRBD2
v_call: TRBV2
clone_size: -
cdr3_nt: TGTGCCAGCAGCACCATGACTAGCGGGGAAGAGACCCAGTACTTC
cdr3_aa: CASSTMTSGEETQYF

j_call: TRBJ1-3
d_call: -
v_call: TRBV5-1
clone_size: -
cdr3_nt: TGCGCCAGCCCAGAAGGCGCAGGGAACCTCTCTGGAAACACCATATATTTT
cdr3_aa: CASPEGAGNLSGNTIYF

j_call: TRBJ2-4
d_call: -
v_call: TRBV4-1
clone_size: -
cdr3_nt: TGCGCCAGCAGCCAAATTCAGTCCGCAGCCAAAAACATTCAGTACTTC
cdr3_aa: CASSQIQSAAKNIQYF

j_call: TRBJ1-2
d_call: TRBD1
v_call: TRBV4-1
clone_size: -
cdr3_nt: TGCGCCAGCAGCCAGGGACAGGGGAATGAGAACTATGGCTACACCTTC
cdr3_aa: CASSQGQGNENYGYTF

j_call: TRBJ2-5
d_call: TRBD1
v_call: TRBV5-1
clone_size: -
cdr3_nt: TGCGCCAGCAGCTGGACAGGGACGGCGGAGACCCAGTACTTC
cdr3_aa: CASSWTGTAETQYF

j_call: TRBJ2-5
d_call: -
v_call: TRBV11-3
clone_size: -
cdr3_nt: TGTGCCAGCAGCTTACCCGGGGGCGAGGAGACCCAGTACTTC
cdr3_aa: CASSLPGGEETQYF

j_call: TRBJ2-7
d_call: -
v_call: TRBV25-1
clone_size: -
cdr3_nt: TGTGCCAGCAGCCTCTTTACCTACGAGCAGTACTTC
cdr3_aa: CASSLFTYEQYF

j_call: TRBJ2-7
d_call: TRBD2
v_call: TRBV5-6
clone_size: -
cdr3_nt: TGTGCCAGCAGCTTGGCGTCTAGCGGGAGCTACGAGCAGTACTTC
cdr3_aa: CASSLASSGSYEQYF

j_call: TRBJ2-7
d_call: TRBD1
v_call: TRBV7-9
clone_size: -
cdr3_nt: TGTGCCAGCAGCTTAAGGGGGCAGGGTTACCACGAGCAGTACTTC
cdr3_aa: CASSLRGQGYHEQYF

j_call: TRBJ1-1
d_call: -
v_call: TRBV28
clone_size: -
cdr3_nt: TGTGCCAGCAGTTCGGGCCCCTTGGCTTTCTTT
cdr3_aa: CASSSGPLAFF

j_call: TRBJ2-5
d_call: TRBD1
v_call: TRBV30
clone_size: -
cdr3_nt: TGTGCCTGGAGTGTGGGGGCAGGGGGCAGTGAGACCCAGTACTTC
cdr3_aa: CAWSVGAGGSETQYF

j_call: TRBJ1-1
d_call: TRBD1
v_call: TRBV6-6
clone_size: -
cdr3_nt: TGTGCCAGCAGTTACTCCGGGACAGGTAACACTGAAGCTTTCTTT
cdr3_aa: CASSYSGTGNTEAFF